This TCR beta chain comes out of a study of T cells in Graves' hyperthyroidism and ophthalmopathy. Study-wide results and limits: In validation, the model predicted ophthalmopathy. These predictions came a median roughly 6 months before onset. Most expanded thyroid clonotypes above 0.001 recurred in blood.

RNA transcripts gave rise to amplified TCR beta CDR3 regions. With the HTBI primer set, the TCR CDR3 went through a first round of RT-PCR. TCRdb re-called the multiplex PCR reads through MiXCR, storing one row per CDR3 protein. The sample consists of roughly 570,000 distinct CDR3 sequences, about 45% of them appearing once. Trimming pared 7 bases from V and 6 bases from J, leaving 13 bases between. The length of the CDR3 is 12 residues. Germline V gene sequence: CDR1 DFQATT, CDR2 SNEGSKA (reference sequence). This clonotype was observed many times. Its cognate antigen is unknown. Reasons for excluding patients were uncontrolled infection, other autoimmune disease, pregnancy or lactation. In making diagnoses, clinical symptoms, serum thyroxine and TRAb, thyroid ultrasound and orbital computed tomography were all used.

Sequencing was done on a sample of peripheral blood or thyroid tissue (not recorded which). The clonotype comes from an adult woman with Graves' disease, either hyperthyroidism or ophthalmopathy (not recorded which). The rearrangement uses TRBV20-1 and TRBJ1-5; D is perhaps TRBD1 (5 bases). Here the CDR3 reads CSGSREGQPQHF. Here the CDR3 DNA reads TGCAGTGGTAGCAGGGAGGGTCAGCCCCAGCATTTT.